This T cell receptor beta chain was identified in a study of T cell responses to AZD1222 COVID-19 vaccine. The assay was immunoSEQ multiplex PCR, and TCRdb's table has in-frame clones only and misses some. The data hold about 120,000 clones, with about 87% observed a single time. About this clone itself: As yet, its antigen is unknown.

This CDR3 spans 13 amino acids. Germline CDR1 reads GTSNPN; CDR2 reads SVGIG (reference sequence). Trimming cost V 0 bases and J 4 bases, with 6 bases left between them. Study findings and constraints: Donors, mostly white British, included more females; clonal diversity was possibly underestimated. Two doses of AZD1222 preceded a rise in Spike-specific TCR breadth and depth.

J is TRBJ1-4 and V is TRBV30; D unclear. This specimen was peripheral blood, taken on day 0 of AZD1222 vaccination. The source is an adult in good health. The CDR3 sequence: CAWSVYDNEKLFF. The CDR3 DNA is TGTGCCTGGAGTGTATACGATAATGAAAAACTGTTTTTT.